This T cell receptor beta chain emerged from a study of shared clonotypes between healthy human individuals. A remark on this clone: Its antigen remains unknown.

Findings and caveats of the study: As a rule, naive subsets had a larger estimated richness than memory subsets. Sampling covered blood only; tissue repertoires likely differ.

Repertoires were generated with immunoSEQ multiplex PCR, while TCRdb's copy carries only in-frame clones and drops some. The sample includes approximately 740,000 clones, 85% to 95% of them seen just once. The V gene's germline CDR1 is ENHRY and CDR2 SYGVKD. V was clipped by 0 bases and J by 3 bases; unmatched bases: 8. The length of the CDR3 is 16 residues. Naive CD8 cells lacked CD45RO, underwent positive selection for CCR7 and left out terminally differentiated effector memory CD45RA+ cells. V and J are TRBV10-3 and TRBJ2-7, with TRBD2 matching 7 bases. This receptor was identified in a man aged 25 to 40 in good health. The sequenced material came from naive CD8+ T cells sorted from blood. The CDR3 is CAISESTGGKFYEQYF. The CDR3 DNA is TGTGCCATCAGTGAGTCGACGGGGGGAAAATTCTACGAGCAGTACTTC.